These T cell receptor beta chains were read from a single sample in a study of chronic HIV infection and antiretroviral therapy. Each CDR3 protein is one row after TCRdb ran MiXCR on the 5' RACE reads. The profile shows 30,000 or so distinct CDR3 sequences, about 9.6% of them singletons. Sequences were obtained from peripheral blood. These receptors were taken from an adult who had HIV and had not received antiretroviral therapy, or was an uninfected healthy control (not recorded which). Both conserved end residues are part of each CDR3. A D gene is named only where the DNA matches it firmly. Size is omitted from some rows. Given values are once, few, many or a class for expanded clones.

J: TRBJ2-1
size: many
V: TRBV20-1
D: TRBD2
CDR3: CSAPSGTSDYNEQFF
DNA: TGCAGTGCTCCTTCCGGGACTAGCGATTACAATGAGCAGTTCTTC

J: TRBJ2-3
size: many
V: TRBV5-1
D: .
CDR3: CASSLYHSTDTQYF
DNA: TGCGCCAGCAGCTTATACCACAGCACAGATACGCAGTATTTT

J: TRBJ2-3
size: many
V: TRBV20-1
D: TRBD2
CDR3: CSALSGAGGRTDTQYF
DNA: TGCAGTGCCCTTTCGGGGGCGGGGGGACGAACAGATACGCAGTATTTT

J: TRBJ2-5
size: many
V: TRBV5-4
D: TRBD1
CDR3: CASSDGQGSTQETQYF
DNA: TGTGCCAGCAGCGATGGACAGGGGTCCACGCAAGAGACCCAGTACTTC

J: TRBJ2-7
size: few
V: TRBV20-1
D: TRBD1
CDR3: CSATRQGEYEQYF
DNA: TGCAGTGCTACCCGACAGGGGGAGTACGAGCAGTACTTC

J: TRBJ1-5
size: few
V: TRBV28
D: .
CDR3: CASSLFHGTLGQPQHF
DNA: TGTGCCAGCAGTTTATTCCACGGGACACTGGGTCAGCCCCAGCATTTT

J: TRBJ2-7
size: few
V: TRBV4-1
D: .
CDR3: CASSQGSYEQYF
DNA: TGCGCCAGCAGCCAAGGGTCCTACGAGCAGTACTTC

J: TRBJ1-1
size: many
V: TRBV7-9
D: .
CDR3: CASSLAQWGNTEAFF
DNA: TGTGCCAGCAGCTTAGCGCAATGGGGAAACACTGAAGCTTTCTTT

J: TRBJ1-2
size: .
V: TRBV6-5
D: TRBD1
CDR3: CASRTGTGPYGYTF
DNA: TGTGCCAGCAGGACCGGGACAGGGCCCTATGGCTACACCTTC

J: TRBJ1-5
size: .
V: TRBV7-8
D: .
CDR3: CASSLVAQPQHF
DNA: TGTGCCAGCAGCTTAGTGGCTCAGCCCCAGCATTTT

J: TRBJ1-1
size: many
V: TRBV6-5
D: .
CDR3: CASVSGEAFF
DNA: TGTGCCAGCGTCAGCGGTGAAGCTTTCTTT

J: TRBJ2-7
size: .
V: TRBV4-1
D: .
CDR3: CASSQVGERAEQYF
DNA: TGCGCCAGCAGCCAGGTCGGGGAGAGGGCTGAGCAGTACTTC

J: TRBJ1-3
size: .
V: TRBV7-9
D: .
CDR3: CASISGDSGNTIYF
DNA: TGTGCCAGCATCTCCGGGGACTCTGGAAACACCATATATTTT